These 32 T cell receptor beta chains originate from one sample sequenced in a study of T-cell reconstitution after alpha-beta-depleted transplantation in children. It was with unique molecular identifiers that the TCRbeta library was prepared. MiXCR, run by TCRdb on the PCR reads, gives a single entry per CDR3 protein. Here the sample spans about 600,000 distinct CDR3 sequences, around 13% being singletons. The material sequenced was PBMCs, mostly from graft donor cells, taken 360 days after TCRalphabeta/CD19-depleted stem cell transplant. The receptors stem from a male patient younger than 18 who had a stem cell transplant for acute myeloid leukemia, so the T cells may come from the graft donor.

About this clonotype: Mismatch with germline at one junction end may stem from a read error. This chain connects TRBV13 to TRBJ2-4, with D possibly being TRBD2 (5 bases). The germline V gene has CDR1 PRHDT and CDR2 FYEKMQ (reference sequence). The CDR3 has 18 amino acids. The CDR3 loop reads CACSLGSRGRMAKNIQYF. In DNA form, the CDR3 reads TGTGCCTGCAGTTTAGGTTCACGGGGTCGTATGGCCAAAAACATTCAGTACTTC.

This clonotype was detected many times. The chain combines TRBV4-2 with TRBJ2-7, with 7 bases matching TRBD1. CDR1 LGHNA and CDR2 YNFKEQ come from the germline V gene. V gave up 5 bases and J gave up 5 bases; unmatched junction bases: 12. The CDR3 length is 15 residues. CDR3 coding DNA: TGTGCCAGCAGCTCCTCCGGGACAGTCCCGGACGAGCAGTACTTC. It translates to CASSSSGTVPDEQYF.

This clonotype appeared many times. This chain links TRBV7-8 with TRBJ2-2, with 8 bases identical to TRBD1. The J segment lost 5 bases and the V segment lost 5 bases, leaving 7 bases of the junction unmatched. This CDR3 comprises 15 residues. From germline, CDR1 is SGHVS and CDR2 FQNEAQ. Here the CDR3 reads CASSIRTGWTGELFF. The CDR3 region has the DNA TGTGCCAGCAGCATTCGGACAGGGTGGACCGGGGAGCTGTTTTTT.

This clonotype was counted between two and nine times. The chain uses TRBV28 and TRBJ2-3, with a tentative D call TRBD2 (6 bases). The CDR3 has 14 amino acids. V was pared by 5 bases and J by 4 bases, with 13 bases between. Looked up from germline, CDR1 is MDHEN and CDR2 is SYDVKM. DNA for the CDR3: TGTGCCAGCAGTCAGAGACTAGTATCAGATACGCAGTATTTT. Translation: CASSQRLVSDTQYF.

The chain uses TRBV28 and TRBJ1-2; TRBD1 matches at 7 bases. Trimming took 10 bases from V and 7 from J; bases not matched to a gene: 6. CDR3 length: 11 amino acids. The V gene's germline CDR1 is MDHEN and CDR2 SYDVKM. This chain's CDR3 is CANRGVGGYTF. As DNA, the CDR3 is TGTGCCAACAGGGGAGTTGGTGGCTACACCTTC.

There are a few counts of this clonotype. CDR3 coding DNA: TGTGCCAGCAGCGTTATACCGACAGGGGCCGAAGCCAAAAACATTCAGTACTTC. Translated, it gives CASSVIPTGAEAKNIQYF. The rearrangement links TRBV5-5 to TRBJ2-4; 8 bases agree with TRBD1. The CDR3 totals 18 residues. Germline V gene lookup returns CDR1 SGHKS and CDR2 YYEKEE (reference sequence). J was trimmed by 0 bases and V by 4 bases; bases with no gene match: 12.

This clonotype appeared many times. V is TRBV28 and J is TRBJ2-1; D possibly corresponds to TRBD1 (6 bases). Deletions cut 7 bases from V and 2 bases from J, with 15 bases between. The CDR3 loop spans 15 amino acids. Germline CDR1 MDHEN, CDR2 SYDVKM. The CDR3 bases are TGTGCCAGCACCGAACAGGGCGGCCCCTACAATGAGCAGTTCTTC. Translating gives CASTEQGGPYNEQFF.

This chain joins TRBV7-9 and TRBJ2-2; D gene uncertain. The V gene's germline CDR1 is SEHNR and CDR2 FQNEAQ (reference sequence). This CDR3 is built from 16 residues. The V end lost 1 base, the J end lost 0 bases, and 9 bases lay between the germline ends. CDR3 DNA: TGTGCCAGCAGCTTAGGACGCACACCGAACACCGGGGAGCTGTTTTTT. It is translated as CASSLGRTPNTGELFF.

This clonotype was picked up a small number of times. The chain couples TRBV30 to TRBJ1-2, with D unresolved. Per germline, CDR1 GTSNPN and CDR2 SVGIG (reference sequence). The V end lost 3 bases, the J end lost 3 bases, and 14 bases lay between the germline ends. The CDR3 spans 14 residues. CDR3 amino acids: CAWSVQWADYGYTF. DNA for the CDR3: TGTGCCTGGAGCGTCCAGTGGGCCGACTATGGCTACACCTTC.

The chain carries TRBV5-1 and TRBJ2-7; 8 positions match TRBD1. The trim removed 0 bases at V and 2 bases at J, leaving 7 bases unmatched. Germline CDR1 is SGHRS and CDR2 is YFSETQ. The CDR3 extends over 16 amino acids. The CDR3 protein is CASSLEGVTGAYEQYF. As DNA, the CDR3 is TGCGCCAGCAGCTTGGAAGGAGTGACAGGGGCCTACGAGCAGTACTTC. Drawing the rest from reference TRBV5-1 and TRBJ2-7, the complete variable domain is KAGVTQTPRYLIKTRGQQVTLSCSPISGHRSVSWYQQTPGQGLQFLFEYFSETQRNKGNFPGRFSGRQFSNSRSEMNVSTLELGDSALYLCASSLEGVTGAYEQYFGPGTRLTVT.

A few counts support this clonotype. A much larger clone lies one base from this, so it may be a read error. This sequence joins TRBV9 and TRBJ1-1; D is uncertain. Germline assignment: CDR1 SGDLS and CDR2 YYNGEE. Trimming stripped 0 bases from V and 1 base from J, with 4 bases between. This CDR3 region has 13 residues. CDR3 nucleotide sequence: TGTGCCAGCAGCGTAGATTCGAACACTGAAGCTTTCTTT. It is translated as CASSVDSNTEAFF.

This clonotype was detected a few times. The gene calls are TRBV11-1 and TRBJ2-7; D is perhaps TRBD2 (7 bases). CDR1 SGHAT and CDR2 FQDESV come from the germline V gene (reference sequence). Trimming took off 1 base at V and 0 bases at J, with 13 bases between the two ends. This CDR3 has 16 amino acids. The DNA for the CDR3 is TGTGCCAGCAGCTTAGTGCGGGGGCCCTACTCCTACGAGCAGTACTTC. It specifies CASSLVRGPYSYEQYF.

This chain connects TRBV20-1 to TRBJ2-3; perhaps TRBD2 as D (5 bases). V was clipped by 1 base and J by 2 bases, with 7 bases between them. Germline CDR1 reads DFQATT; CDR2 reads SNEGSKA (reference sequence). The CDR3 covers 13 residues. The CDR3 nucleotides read TGCAGTGCTAGAGTCGGGGTCACAGATACGCAGTATTTT. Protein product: CSARVGVTDTQYF.

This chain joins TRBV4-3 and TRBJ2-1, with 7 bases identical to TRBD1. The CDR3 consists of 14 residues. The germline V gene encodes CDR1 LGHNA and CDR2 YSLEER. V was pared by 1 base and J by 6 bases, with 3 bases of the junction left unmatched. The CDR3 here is CASSQGQGSNEQFF. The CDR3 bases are TGCGCCAGCAGCCAAGGACAGGGCTCCAATGAGCAGTTCTTC.

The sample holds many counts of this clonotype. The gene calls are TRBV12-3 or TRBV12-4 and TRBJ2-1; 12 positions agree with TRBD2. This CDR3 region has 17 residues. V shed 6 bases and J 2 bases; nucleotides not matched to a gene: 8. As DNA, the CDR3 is TGTGCCAGCAGCCATCCCCGGACTAGCGGGACCTACAATGAGCAGTTCTTC. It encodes CASSHPRTSGTYNEQFF.

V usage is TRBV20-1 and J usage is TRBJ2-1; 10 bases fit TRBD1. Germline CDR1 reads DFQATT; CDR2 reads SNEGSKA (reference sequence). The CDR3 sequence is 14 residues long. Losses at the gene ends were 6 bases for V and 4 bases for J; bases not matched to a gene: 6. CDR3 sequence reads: CSASGTGEYNEQFF. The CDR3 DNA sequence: TGCAGTGCGAGCGGGACAGGGGAATACAATGAGCAGTTCTTC.

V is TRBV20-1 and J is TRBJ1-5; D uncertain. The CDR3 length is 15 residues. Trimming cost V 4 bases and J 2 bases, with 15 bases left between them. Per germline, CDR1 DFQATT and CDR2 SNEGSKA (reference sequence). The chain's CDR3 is CSANSGLAGNQPQHF. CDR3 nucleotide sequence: TGCAGTGCTAACTCCGGATTAGCTGGCAATCAGCCCCAGCATTTT.

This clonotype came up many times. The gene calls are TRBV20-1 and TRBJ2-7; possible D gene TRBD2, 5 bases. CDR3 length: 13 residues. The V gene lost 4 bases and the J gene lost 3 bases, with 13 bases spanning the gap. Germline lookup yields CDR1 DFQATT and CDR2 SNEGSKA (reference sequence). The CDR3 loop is CSAKERRYYEQYF. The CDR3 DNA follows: TGCAGTGCTAAGGAGCGGAGATACTACGAGCAGTACTTC.

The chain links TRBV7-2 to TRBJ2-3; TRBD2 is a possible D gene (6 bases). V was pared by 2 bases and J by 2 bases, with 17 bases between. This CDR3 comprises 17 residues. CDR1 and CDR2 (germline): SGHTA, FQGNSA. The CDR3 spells CASSLSRRGSATDTQYF. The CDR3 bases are TGTGCCAGCAGCTTATCCCGTCGGGGGTCTGCCACAGATACGCAGTATTTT.

CDR3 DNA sequence: TGTGCCAGCAGTTTCTCCCAGGGGGCTTGGAATGAGCAGTTCTTC. Residues: CASSFSQGAWNEQFF. The chain combines TRBV12-3 or TRBV12-4 with TRBJ2-1, with 8 bases identical to TRBD1. This CDR3 region has 15 residues. J was trimmed by 7 bases and V by 3 bases; bases with no gene match: 8.

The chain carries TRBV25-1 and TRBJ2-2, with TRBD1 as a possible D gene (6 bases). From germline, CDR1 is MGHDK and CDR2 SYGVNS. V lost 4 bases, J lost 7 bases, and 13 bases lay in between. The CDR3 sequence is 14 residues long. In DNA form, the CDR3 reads TGTGCCAGCAGTGGGACAGTGAGAAGCGGGGAGCTGTTTTTT. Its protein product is CASSGTVRSGELFF.

The CDR3: CASSLTPLVAGVYNEQFF. The CDR3 DNA reads TGTGCCAGCAGCTTAACCCCACTGGTAGCGGGAGTTTACAATGAGCAGTTCTTC. This chain links TRBV7-3 with TRBJ2-1; 9 nucleotides agree with TRBD2. The CDR3 is made up of 18 amino acids. With 0 bases clipped from V and 4 bases from J, the junction kept 10 bases outside the gene matches. CDR1 and CDR2 (germline): SGHTA, FQGTGA. Drawing the rest from reference TRBV7-3 and TRBJ2-1, the complete variable domain is GAGVSQTPSNKVTEKGKYVELRCDPISGHTALYWYRQSLGQGPEFLIYFQGTGAADDSGLPNDRFFAVRPEGSVSTLKIQRTERGDSAVYLCASSLTPLVAGVYNEQFFGPGTRLTVL.

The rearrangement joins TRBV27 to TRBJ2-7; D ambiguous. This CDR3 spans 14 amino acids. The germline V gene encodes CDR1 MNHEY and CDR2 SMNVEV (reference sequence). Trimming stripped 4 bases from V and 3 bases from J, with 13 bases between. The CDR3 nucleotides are TGTGCCAGCAGTTCCGTTACAACGGGCTACGAGCAGTACTTC. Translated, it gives CASSSVTTGYEQYF.

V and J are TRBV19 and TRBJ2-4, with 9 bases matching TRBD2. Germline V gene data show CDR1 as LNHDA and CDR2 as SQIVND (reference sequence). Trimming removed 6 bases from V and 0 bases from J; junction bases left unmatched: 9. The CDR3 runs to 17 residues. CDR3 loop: CASRATSGLLAKNIQYF. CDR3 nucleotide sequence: TGTGCCAGTAGAGCGACTAGCGGACTATTAGCCAAAAACATTCAGTACTTC.

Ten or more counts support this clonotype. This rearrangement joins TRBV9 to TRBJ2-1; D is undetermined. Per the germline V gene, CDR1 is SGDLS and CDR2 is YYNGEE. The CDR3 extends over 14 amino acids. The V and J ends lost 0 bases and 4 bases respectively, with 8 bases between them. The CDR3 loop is CASSVGRHYNEQFF. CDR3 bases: TGTGCCAGCAGCGTAGGCCGACATTACAATGAGCAGTTCTTC.

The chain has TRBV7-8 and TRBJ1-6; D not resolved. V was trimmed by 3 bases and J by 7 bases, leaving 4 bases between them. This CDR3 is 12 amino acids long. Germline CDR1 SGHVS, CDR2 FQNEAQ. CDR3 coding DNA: TGTGCCAGCAGCTTTGCGAATTCACCCCTCCACTTT. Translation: CASSFANSPLHF.

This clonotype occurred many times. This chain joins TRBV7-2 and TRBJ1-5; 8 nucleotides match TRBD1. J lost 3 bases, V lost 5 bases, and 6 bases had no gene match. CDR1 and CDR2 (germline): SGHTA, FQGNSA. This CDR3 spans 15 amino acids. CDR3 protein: CASSPDRGNNQPQHF. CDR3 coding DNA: TGTGCCAGCAGCCCAGACAGGGGAAACAATCAGCCCCAGCATTTT.

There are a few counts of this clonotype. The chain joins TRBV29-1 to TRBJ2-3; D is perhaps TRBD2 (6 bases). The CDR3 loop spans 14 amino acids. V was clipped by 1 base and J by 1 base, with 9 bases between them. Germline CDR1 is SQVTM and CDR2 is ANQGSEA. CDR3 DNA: TGCAGCGTTGAAGGAGGGGAGGGCACAGATACGCAGTATTTT. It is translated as CSVEGGEGTDTQYF.

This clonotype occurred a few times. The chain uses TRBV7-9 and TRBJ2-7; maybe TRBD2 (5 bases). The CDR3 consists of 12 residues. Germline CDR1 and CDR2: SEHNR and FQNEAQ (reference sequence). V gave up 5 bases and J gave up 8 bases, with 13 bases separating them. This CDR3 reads CASSPNSVKQYF. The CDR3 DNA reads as TGTGCCAGCAGCCCTAATAGCGTGAAGCAGTACTTC.

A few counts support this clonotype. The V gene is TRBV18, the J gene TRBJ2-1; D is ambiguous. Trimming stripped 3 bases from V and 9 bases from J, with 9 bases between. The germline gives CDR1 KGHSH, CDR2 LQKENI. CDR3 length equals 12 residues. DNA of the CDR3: TGTGCCAGCTCACCTCCTGCGATTGAGCAGTTCTTC. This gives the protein CASSPPAIEQFF.

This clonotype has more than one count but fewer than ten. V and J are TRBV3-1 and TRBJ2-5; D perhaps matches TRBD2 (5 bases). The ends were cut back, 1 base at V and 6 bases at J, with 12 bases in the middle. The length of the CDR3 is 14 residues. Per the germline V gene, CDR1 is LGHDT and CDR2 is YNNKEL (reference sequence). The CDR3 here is CASSQASSLKTQYF. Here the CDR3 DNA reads TGTGCCAGCAGCCAAGCTAGCAGCTTAAAGACCCAGTACTTC.

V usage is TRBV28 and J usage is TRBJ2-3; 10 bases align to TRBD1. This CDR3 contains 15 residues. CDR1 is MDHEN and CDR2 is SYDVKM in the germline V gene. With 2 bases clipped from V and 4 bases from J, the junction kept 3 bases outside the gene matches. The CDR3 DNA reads TGTGCCAGCAGTTTAGACAGGGGGCGGTCAGATACGCAGTATTTT. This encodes CASSLDRGRSDTQYF.